The 12 T cell receptor beta chains below come from one sample, sequenced in a study of control samples from healthy donors and cancer patients. The assay was immunoSEQ multiplex PCR, and TCRdb's table has in-frame clones only and misses some. The data hold roughly 88,000 clones, with 85% to 95% observed a single time. Sequencing was carried out using blood. The receptors stem from a man younger than 30 in good health.

The V and J genes are TRBV12-3 or TRBV12-4 and TRBJ1-1; D unclear. The ends were cut back, 7 bases at V and 1 base at J, with 10 bases in the middle. This CDR3 region has 13 residues. As DNA, the CDR3 is TGTGCCAGCATAGGACTTACGAACACTGAAGCTTTCTTT. This codes for CASIGLTNTEAFF.

This sequence joins TRBV19 and TRBJ1-1, with D possibly being TRBD1 (6 bases). Trimming took 7 bases from V and 10 from J, leaving 19 bases between them. This CDR3 contains 13 residues. Germline V gives CDR1 LNHDA, CDR2 SQIVND (reference sequence). CDR3: CASTLAGGAGAFF. For the CDR3, the DNA is TGTGCCAGTACCCTAGCGGGGGGCGCGGGAGCTTTCTTT.

The chain has TRBV7-2 and TRBJ1-3; the match to TRBD1 covers 9 bases. In germline, CDR1 is SGHTA, CDR2 FQGNSA. The CDR3 extends over 15 amino acids. The trim removed 3 bases at V and 4 bases at J, leaving 4 bases unmatched. CDR3 sequence reads: CASSFGTGKGNTIYF. The DNA for the CDR3 is TGTGCCAGCAGCTTCGGGACAGGGAAGGGAAACACCATATATTTT.

The gene calls are TRBV19 and TRBJ1-1, with 9 bases matching TRBD1. CDR3 length: 15 amino acids. V lost 6 bases, J lost 6 bases, and 11 bases stayed unmatched. Germline-derived CDR1 and CDR2 are LNHDA and SQIVND (reference sequence). The CDR3 nucleotides read TGTGCCAGTAGCACCGCCCGGACAGGGGCGGCTGAAGCTTTCTTT. Translated, it gives CASSTARTGAAEAFF. Full variable domain (outside the CDR3, taken from reference TRBV19 and TRBJ1-1): DGGITQSPKYLFRKEGQNVTLSCEQNLNHDAMYWYRQDPGQGLRLIYYSQIVNDFQKGDIAEGYSVSREKKESFPLTVTSAQKNPTAFYLCASSTARTGAAEAFFGQGTRLTVV.

This sequence joins TRBV30 and TRBJ1-5, with 8 bases that match TRBD1. Germline V gives CDR1 GTSNPN, CDR2 SVGIG (reference sequence). V shed 1 base, J shed 6 bases, and the junction held 2 bases outside the gene matches. CDR3 length: 13 amino acids. The DNA for the CDR3 is TGTGCCTGGAGTGCAGGGGGCGTTCAGCCCCAGCATTTT. Translated, it gives CAWSAGGVQPQHF.

V is TRBV10-3 and J is TRBJ1-6; possibly TRBD1 for D (6 bases). Between the trimmed V and J ends, which lost 5 bases and 7 bases, there was a span of 9 bases. Germline V CDR1 and CDR2: ENHRY, SYGVKD. The CDR3 is made up of 13 amino acids. In DNA, the CDR3 is TGTGCCATCAGTACAGGGAACAATTCACCCCTCCACTTT. This encodes CAISTGNNSPLHF.

This clone showed up just once. J is TRBJ2-1 and V is TRBV18; 8 bases fit TRBD2. The germline V gene encodes CDR1 KGHSH and CDR2 LQKENI. V was clipped by 3 bases and J by 8 bases; unmatched bases: 9. The CDR3 length is 15 residues. The CDR3 DNA reads TGTGCCAGCTCACCCTATATCATGCGGGGGGATGAGCAGTTCTTC. Encoded protein: CASSPYIMRGDEQFF.

This rearrangement joins TRBV19 to TRBJ1-1; a possible D gene is TRBD1 (6 bases). Per the germline V gene, CDR1 is LNHDA and CDR2 is SQIVND (reference sequence). V lost 3 bases and J lost 1, with 9 bases in between. This CDR3 is 14 amino acids long. This CDR3 is CASSIDRKNTEAFF. In nucleotides, the CDR3 is TGTGCCAGTAGTATCGACAGGAAGAACACTGAAGCTTTCTTT. The whole variable domain, filled in from reference TRBV19 and TRBJ1-1, reads DGGITQSPKYLFRKEGQNVTLSCEQNLNHDAMYWYRQDPGQGLRLIYYSQIVNDFQKGDIAEGYSVSREKKESFPLTVTSAQKNPTAFYLCASSIDRKNTEAFFGQGTRLTVV.

The genes are TRBV14 and TRBJ1-2; the match to TRBD1 covers 11 bases. In germline, CDR1 is SGHDN, CDR2 FVKESK. This CDR3 has 16 residues. Trimming at V came to 4 bases and at J to 3 bases, leaving 7 bases not matched to a gene. CDR3 protein: CASSPGQGGPYYGYTF. The CDR3 nucleotides are TGTGCCAGCAGCCCGGGACAGGGGGGGCCCTACTATGGCTACACCTTC.

The rearrangement joins TRBV3-1 (or the pseudogene TRBV3-2) to TRBJ2-7; D is tentatively TRBD1 or TRBD2 (6 bases each). Germline assignment: CDR1 LGHDT and CDR2 YNNKEL (reference sequence). The CDR3 runs 16 residues. Trimming shortened V by 1 base and J by 5 bases, and 18 bases separated the two germline ends. CDR3 region: CASSQGASGGHDEQYF. The CDR3 DNA reads as TGTGCCAGCAGCCAAGGAGCTAGTGGGGGGCACGACGAGCAGTACTTC.

The CDR3 region has the DNA TGTGCCTGGAGTGAATACAGGGGTGCCGAGCAGTACTTC. Amino acid sequence: CAWSEYRGAEQYF. The rearrangement links TRBV30 to TRBJ2-7; 7 bases agree with TRBD1. The germline V gene has CDR1 GTSNPN and CDR2 SVGIG (reference sequence). Germline trimming cut 1 base from V and 6 bases from J; bases unmatched to any gene: 6. The CDR3 has 13 amino acids. Full variable domain (missing parts from reference TRBV30 and TRBJ2-7): SQTIHQWPATLVQPVGSPLSLECTVEGTSNPNLYWYRQAAGRGLQLLFYSVGIGQISSEVPQNLSASRPQDRQFILSSKKLLLSDSGFYLCAWSEYRGAEQYFGPGTRLTVT.

The V call is TRBV24-1, the J call TRBJ2-1, with a possible D match to TRBD2 (5 bases). The V gene lost 8 bases and the J gene lost 0 bases, with 28 bases spanning the gap. The CDR3 consists of 20 residues. The germline CDR1 and CDR2 sequences are KGHDR and SFDVKD. CDR3 nucleotide sequence: TGTGCCACCATAGTGTGCGCGGGTCTCCCAAGATTATCCTCCTACAATGAGCAGTTCTTC. Residues: CATIVCAGLPRLSSYNEQFF.